This TCR beta chain is drawn from a study of cytomegalovirus exposure and HLA in healthy donors. Turning to the study itself: Genotyping showed roughly 76% of some 400 donors falling in the Caucasian-associated ancestry cluster.

In the case of this clone: Its target is not known.

13 Jbeta primers and 60 Vbeta primers were used for the PCR. This table comes from immunoSEQ multiplex PCR, and its TCRdb copy is limited to in-frame clones, with some not included. The sample has 150,000 to 200,000 clones, approximately 77% seen once; the top ten hold approximately 1.5%. Findings and caveats of the study: In an earlier analysis, productive rearrangement rates for most beta V segments clustered near 87% or 30%. Many donors carried some public TCRs, although rarity characterized most TCR sequences. Later analysis reportedly placed an Asian-associated ancestry cluster below the approximately 700-donor mean in N-insertions.

Trimming took 4 bases from V and 6 from J; bases not matched to a gene: 4. Germline V gene sequence: CDR1 SGDLS, CDR2 YYNGEE. This CDR3 has 13 amino acids. The genes are TRBV9 and TRBJ2-4; 7 positions match TRBD2. Sequenced: PBMCs. This clonotype originated in a male donor in good health and CMV-seronegative. DNA of the CDR3: TGTGCCAGCAGCATGGGGGAGGGAAACATTCAGTACTTC. The encoded protein is CASSMGEGNIQYF.